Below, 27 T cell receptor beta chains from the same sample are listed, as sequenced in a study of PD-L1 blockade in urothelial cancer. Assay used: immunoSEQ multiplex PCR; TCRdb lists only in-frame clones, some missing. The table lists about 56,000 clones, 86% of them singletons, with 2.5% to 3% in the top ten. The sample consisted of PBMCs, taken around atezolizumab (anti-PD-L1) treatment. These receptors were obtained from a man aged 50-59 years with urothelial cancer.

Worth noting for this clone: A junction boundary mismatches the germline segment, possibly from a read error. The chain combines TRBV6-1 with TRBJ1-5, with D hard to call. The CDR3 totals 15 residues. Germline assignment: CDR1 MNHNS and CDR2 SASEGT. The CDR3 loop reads CASSEVAFSDQPQHF. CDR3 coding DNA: TGTGCCAGCAGTGAAGTTGCCTTTAGCGATCAGCCCCAGCATTTT.

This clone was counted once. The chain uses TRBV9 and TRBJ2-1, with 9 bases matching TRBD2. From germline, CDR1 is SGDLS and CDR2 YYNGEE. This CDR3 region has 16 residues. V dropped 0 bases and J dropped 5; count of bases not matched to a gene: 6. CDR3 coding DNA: TGTGCCAGCAGCGTAGTACTAGCGGGCCCGAACAATGAGCAGTTCTTC. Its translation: CASSVVLAGPNNEQFF.

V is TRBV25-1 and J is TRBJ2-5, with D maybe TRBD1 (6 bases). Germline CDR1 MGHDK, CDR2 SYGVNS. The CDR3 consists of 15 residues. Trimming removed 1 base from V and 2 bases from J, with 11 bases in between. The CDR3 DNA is TGTGCCAGCAGTGAATGGGGGACAACACAAGAGACCCAGTACTTC. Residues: CASSEWGTTQETQYF.

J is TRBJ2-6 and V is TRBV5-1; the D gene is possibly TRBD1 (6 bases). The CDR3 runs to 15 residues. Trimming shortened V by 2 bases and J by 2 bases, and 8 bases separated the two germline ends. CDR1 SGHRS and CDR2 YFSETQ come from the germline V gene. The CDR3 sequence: CASSLQGTGANVLTF. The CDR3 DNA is TGCGCCAGCAGCTTACAGGGCACTGGGGCCAACGTCCTGACTTTC.

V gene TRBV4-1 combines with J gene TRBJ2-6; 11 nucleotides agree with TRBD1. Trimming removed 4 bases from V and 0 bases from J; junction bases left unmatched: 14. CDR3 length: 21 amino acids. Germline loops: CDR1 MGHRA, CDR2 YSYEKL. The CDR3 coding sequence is TGCGCCAGCAGCCCCTCACGCGGACAGGGGGCGATTCTCTCTGGGGCCAACGTCCTGACTTTC. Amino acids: CASSPSRGQGAILSGANVLTF.

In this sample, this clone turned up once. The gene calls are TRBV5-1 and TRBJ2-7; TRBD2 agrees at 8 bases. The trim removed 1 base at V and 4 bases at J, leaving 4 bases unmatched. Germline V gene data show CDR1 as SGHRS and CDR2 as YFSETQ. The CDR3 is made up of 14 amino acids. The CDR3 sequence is CASSLQRENYEQYF. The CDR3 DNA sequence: TGCGCCAGCAGCTTGCAGCGGGAGAATTACGAGCAGTACTTC.

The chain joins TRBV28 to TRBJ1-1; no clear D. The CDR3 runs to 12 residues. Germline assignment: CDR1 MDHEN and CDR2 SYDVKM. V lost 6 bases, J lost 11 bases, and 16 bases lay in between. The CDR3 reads CASSREIPMAFF. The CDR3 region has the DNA TGTGCCAGCAGCCGGGAGATTCCGATGGCTTTCTTT.

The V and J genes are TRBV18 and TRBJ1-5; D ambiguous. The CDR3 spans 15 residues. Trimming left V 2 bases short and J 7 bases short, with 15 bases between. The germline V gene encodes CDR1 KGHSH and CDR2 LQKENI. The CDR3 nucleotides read TGTGCCAGCTCACCAGTACAGATGCAACGCCAGCCCCAGCATTTT. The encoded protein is CASSPVQMQRQPQHF.

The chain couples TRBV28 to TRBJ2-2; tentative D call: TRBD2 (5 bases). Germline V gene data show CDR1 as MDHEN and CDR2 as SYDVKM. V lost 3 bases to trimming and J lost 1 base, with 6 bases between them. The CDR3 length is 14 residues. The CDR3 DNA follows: TGTGCCAGCAGTTTTGGACTGAACACCGGGGAGCTGTTTTTT. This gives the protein CASSFGLNTGELFF.

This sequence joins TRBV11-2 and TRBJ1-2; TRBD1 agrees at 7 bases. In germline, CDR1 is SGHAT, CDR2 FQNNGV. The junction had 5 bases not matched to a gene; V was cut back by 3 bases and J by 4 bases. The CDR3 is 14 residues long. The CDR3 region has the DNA TGTGCCAGCAGCTTGGACAGGCTCACCTATGGCTACACCTTC. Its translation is CASSLDRLTYGYTF.

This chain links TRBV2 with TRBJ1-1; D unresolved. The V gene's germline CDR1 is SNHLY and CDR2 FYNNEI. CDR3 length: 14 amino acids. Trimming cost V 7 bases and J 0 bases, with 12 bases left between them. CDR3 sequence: CASTYRSLNTEAFF. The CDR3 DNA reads TGTGCCAGCACCTACAGATCTTTGAACACTGAAGCTTTCTTT.

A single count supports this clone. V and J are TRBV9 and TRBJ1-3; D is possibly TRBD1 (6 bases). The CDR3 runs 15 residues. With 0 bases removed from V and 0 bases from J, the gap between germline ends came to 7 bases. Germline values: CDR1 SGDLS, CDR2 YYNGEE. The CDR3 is CASSVGGLSGNTIYF. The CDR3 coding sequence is TGTGCCAGCAGCGTAGGGGGGCTCTCTGGAAACACCATATATTTT.

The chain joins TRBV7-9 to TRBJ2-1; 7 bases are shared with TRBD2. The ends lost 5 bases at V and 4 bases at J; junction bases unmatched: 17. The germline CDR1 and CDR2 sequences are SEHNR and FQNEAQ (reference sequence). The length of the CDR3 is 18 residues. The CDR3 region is CASSHGASGIRLYNEQFF. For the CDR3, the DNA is TGTGCCAGCAGCCACGGTGCCAGCGGGATAAGGCTATACAATGAGCAGTTCTTC.

CDR3 bases: TGTGCCTGGAGTGTCCATAAGGCGGCCGAGCAGTACTTC. Its translation: CAWSVHKAAEQYF. The chain combines TRBV30 with TRBJ2-7, with D hard to call. The V gene lost 0 bases and the J gene lost 6 bases, with 12 bases spanning the gap. This CDR3 has 13 amino acids. From germline, CDR1 is GTSNPN and CDR2 SVGIG (reference sequence).

For the CDR3, the DNA is TGCGCCAGCAGCCAAGAGGAGAGACAGCATTACGAGCAGTACTTC. Translation: CASSQEERQHYEQYF. The chain uses TRBV4-1 and TRBJ2-7; maybe TRBD1 (5 bases). Germline values: CDR1 MGHRA, CDR2 YSYEKL. The length of the CDR3 is 15 residues. Trimming took off 0 bases at V and 4 bases at J, with 13 bases between the two ends.

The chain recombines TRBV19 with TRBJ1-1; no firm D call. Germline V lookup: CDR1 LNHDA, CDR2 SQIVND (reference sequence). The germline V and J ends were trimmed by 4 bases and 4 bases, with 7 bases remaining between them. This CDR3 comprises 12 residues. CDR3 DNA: TGTGCCAGTAGTAAGGAGCCCACTGAAGCTTTCTTT. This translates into CASSKEPTEAFF. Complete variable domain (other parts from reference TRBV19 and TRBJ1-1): DGGITQSPKYLFRKEGQNVTLSCEQNLNHDAMYWYRQDPGQGLRLIYYSQIVNDFQKGDIAEGYSVSREKKESFPLTVTSAQKNPTAFYLCASSKEPTEAFFGQGTRLTVV.

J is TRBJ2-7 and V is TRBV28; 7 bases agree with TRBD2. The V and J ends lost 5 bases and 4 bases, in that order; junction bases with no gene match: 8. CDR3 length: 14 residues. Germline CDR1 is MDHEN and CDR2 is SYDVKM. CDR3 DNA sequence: TGTGCCAGCAGTCCTCTCGGGGGGTCGTACGAGCAGTACTTC. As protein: CASSPLGGSYEQYF.

CDR3 loop: CASSSPGTPGTQYF. The CDR3 coding sequence is TGTGCCAGCAGCTCACCCGGGACTCCAGGGACCCAGTACTTC. The chain couples TRBV5-4 to TRBJ2-5; weak D call: TRBD2 (6 bases). The CDR3 consists of 14 residues. Looked up from germline, CDR1 is SGHNT and CDR2 is YYREEE (reference sequence). The V end was cut by 3 bases, the J end by 7 bases, with 16 bases between.

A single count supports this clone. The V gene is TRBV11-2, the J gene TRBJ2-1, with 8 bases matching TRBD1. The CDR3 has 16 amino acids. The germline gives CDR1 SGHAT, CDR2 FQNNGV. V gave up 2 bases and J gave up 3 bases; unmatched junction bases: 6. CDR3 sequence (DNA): TGTGCCAGCAGCTTAAGGGCAGGGGGCCACTACAATGAGCAGTTCTTC. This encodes CASSLRAGGHYNEQFF.

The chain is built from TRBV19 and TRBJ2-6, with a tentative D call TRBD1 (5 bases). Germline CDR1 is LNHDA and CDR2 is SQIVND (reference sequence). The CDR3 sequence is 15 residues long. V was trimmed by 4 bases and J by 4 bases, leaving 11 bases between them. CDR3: CASSSPQGGANVLTF. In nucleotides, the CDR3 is TGTGCCAGTAGTAGCCCCCAGGGCGGGGCCAACGTCCTGACTTTC.

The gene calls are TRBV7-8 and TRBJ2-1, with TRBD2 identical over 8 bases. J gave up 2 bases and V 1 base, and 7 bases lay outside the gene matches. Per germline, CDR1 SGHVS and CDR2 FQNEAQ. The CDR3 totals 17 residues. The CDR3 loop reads CASSLGGIAGTYNEQFF. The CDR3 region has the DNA TGTGCCAGCAGCTTAGGGGGTATAGCGGGAACCTACAATGAGCAGTTCTTC.

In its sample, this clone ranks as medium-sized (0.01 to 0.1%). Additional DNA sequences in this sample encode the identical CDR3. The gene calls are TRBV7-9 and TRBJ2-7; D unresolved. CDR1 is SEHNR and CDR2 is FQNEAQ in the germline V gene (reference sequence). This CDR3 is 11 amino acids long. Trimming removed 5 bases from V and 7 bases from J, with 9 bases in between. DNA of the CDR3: TGTGCCAGCAGCCTTGCTAGGGAGCAGTACTTC. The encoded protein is CASSLAREQYF. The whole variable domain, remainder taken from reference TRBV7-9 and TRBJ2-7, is DTGVSQNPRHKITKRGQNVTFRCDPISEHNRLYWYRQTLGQGPEFLTYFQNEAQLEKSRLLSDRFSAERPKGSFSTLEIQRTEQGDSAMYLCASSLAREQYFGPGTRLTVT.

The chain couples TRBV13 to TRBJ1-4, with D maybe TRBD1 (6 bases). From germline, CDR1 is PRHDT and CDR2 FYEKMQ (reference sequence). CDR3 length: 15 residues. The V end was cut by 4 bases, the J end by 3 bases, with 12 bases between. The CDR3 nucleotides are TGTGCCAGCAGCTCGTCCAGGGGAGCTAATGAAAAACTGTTTTTT. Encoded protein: CASSSSRGANEKLFF.

The CDR3 DNA is TGTGCCAGCAGTTTCCCAGGGACTAATCAGCCCCAGCATTTT. Protein product: CASSFPGTNQPQHF. The genes are TRBV28 and TRBJ1-5; possibly TRBD1 for D (5 bases). V lost 3 bases to trimming and J lost 4 bases, with 10 bases between them. The CDR3 runs to 14 residues. In germline, CDR1 is MDHEN, CDR2 SYDVKM.

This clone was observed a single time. CDR3 amino acids: CSARSGGTQYF. The CDR3 region has the DNA TGCAGTGCTAGAAGCGGGGGGACCCAGTACTTC. The V gene is TRBV20-1, the J gene TRBJ2-5; TRBD2 matches at 8 bases. Germline values: CDR1 DFQATT, CDR2 SNEGSKA (reference sequence). With 2 bases clipped from V and 7 bases from J, the junction kept 0 bases outside the gene matches. This CDR3 is 11 amino acids long.

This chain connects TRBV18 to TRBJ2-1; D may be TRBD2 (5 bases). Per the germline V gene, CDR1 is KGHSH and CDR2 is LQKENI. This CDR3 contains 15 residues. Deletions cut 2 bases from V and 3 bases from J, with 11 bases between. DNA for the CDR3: TGTGCCAGCTCACCAGGAGTAGCGTACTACAATGAGCAGTTCTTC. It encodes CASSPGVAYYNEQFF.

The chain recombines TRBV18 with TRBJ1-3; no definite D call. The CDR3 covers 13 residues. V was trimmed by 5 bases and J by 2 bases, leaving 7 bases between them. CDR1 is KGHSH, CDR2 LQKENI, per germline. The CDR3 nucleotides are TGTGCCAGCTCAAGCAATACTGGAAACACCATATATTTT. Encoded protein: CASSSNTGNTIYF.